This T cell receptor beta chain was sequenced in a study of CXCR3-negative and CXCR3-positive naive CD8 T cells. Each TRB cDNA library was prepared by 5' RACE (with UMI labels). TCRdb re-analyzed the 5' RACE reads; it lists each CDR3 protein once, without DNA. The sample's table shows about 130,000 distinct CDR3 sequences. Per the germline V gene, CDR1 is SGHKS and CDR2 is YYEKEE (reference sequence). The CDR3 loop spans 14 amino acids. General study findings and limits: Naive subsets were similarly diverse, while memory CD8+ repertoires were much less diverse. Relative to CXCR3-negative naive cells, CXCR3-positive naive cells had more hydrophobic TRB CDR3s.

A remark on this clonotype: Its cognate antigen is unknown.

This receptor was identified in a human donor in good health. Some clones in this sample may be carry-over from other donors' samples. Sequenced sample: naive CXCR3+ CD8+ T cells from blood. Subset specified: CD45RO-CCR7+CD27+CD95- naive CD8+ T cells expressing CXCR3 (TNR3+). The chain couples TRBV5-5 to TRBJ2-7; TCRdb calls TRBD1, which cannot be checked without DNA. The CDR3 protein is CASSSTWGSREQYF.